This TCR beta chain originates from a study of beta chain features in type 1 diabetes. This clone came up a few times. Its antigen is still unknown. Findings of the study overall: Patients with Type 1 diabetes showed moderately but significantly shorter TCRB CDR3s in all four CD4+ subsets. Among type 1 diabetes patients, VDJ junctions had fewer insertions and more deletions. Across patients, naive, central memory and Treg TCRB repertoires exhibited apparently greater similarity than was observed across healthy donors.

CDR3 size: 15 residues. V shed 3 bases and J shed 3 bases, with 11 bases lying between them. The germline V gene encodes CDR1 WSHSY and CDR2 SAAADI. Populations obtained by sorting all exceeded 95% purity. The authors reverse transcribed all of the isolated RNA, so sequencing captured expressed TCRB transcripts. Sequenced by immunoSEQ multiplex PCR; TCRdb stores in-frame clones only, minus some. Of some 140,000 clones listed, around a tenth were seen once; the top ten hold roughly 0.69%. The source of this sequence is a man younger than 30 in good health. The V gene is TRBV10-2, the J gene TRBJ1-4; D not resolved. Sample: central memory CD4+ T cells from blood. This CDR3 reads CASSDYVLANEKLFF. CDR3 sequence (DNA): TGCGCCAGCAGTGACTACGTGTTAGCTAATGAAAAACTGTTTTTT.